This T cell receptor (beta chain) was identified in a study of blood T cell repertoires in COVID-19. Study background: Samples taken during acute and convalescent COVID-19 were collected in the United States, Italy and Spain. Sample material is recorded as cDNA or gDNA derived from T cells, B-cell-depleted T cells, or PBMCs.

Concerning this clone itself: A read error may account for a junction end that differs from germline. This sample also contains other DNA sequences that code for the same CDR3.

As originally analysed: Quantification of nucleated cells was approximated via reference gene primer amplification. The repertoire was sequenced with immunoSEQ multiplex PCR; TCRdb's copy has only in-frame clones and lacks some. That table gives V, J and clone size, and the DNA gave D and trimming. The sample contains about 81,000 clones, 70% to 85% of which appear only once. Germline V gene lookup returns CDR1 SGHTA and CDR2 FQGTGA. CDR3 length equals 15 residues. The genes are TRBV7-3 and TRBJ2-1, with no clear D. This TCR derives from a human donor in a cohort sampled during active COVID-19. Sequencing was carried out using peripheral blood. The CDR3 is CASSLTASSYNEQFF. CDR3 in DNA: TGTGCCAGCAGCCTAACTGCGAGCTCCTACAATGAGCAGTTCTTC.